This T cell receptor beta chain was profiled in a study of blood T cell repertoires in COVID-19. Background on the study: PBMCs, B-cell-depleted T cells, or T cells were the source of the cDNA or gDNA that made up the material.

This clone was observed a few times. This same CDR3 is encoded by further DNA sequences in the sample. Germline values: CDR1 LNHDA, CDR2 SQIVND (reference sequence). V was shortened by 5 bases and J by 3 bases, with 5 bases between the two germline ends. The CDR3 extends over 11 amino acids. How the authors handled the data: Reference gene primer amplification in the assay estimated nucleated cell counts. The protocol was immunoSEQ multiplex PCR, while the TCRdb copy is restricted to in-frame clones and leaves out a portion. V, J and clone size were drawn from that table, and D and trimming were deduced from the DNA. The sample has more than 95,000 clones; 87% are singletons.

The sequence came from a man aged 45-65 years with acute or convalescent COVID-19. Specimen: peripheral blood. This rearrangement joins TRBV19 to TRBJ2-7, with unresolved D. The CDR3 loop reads CASSGDYEQYF. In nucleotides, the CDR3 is TGTGCCAGTAGTGGAGACTACGAGCAGTACTTC.